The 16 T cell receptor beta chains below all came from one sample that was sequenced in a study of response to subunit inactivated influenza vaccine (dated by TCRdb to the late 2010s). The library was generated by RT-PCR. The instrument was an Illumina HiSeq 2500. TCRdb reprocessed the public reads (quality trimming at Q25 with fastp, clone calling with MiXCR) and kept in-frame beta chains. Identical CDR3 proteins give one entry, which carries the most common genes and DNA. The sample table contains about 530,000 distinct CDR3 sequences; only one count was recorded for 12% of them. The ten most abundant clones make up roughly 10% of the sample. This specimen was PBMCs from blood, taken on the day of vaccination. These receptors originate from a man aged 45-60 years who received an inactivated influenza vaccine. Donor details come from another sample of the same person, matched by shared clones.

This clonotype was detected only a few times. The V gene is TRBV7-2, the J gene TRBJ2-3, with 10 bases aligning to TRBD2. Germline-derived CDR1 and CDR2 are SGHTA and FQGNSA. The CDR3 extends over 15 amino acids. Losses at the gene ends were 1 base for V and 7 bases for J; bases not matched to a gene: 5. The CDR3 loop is CASSLERGGINTQYF. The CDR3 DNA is TGTGCCAGCAGCTTAGAGCGGGGGGGCATAAATACGCAGTATTTT.

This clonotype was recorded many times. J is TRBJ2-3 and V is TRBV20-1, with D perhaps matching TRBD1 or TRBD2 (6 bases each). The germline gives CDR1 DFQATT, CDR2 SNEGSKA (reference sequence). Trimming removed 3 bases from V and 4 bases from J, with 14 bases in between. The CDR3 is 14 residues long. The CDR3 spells CSARVYGGPDTQYF. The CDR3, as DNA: TGCAGTGCTAGGGTATATGGGGGGCCAGATACGCAGTATTTT.

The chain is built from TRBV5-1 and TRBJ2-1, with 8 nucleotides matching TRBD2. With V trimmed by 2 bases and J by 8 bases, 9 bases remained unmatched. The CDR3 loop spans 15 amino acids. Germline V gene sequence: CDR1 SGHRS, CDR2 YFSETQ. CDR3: CASSFQGLDRDEQFF. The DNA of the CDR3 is TGCGCCAGCAGCTTCCAGGGACTAGATCGTGATGAGCAGTTCTTC.

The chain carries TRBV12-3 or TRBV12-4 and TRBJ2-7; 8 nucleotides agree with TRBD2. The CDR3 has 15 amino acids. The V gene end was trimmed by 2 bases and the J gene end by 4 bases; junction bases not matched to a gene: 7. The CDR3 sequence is CASSLSGGRGYEQYF. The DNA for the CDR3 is TGTGCCAGCAGTTTATCGGGGGGGCGCGGGTACGAGCAGTACTTC.

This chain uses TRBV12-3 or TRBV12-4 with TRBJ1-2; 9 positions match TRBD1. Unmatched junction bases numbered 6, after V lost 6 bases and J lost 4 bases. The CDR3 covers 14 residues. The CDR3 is CASRTGGFGYGYTF. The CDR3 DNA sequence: TGTGCCAGCAGGACAGGGGGTTTCGGCTATGGCTACACCTTC.

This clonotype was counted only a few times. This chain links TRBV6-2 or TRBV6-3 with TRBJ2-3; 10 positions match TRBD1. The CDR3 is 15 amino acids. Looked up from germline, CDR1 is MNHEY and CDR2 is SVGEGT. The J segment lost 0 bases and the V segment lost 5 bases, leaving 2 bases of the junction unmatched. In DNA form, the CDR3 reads TGTGCCAGCAGTGAGGGACAGGGGAGCACAGATACGCAGTATTTT. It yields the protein CASSEGQGSTDTQYF.

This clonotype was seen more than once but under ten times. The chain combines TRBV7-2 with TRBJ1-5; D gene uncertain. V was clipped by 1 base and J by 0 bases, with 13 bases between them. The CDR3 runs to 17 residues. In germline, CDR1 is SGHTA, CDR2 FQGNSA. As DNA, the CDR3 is TGTGCCAGCAGCTTAGTCGGGCCCCTAAATAGCAATCAGCCCCAGCATTTT. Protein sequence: CASSLVGPLNSNQPQHF.

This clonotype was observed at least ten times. DNA of the CDR3: TGCGCCAGCAGCTTGGTCTCGTCAGGGGGCAAGAGGGGGGATACGCAGTATTTT. Its protein product is CASSLVSSGGKRGDTQYF. The rearrangement links TRBV5-1 to TRBJ2-3; 8 bases line up with TRBD1. Per the germline V gene, CDR1 is SGHRS and CDR2 is YFSETQ. Trimming took 0 bases from V and 6 from J; bases not matched to a gene: 15. This CDR3 region has 18 residues.

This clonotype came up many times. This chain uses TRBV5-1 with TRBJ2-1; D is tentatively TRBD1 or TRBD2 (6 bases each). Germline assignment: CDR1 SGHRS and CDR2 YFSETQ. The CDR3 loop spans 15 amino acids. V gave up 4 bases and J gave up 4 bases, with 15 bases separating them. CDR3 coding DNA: TGCGCCAGCAGCACAGGGACTGGGAGTTACAATGAGCAGTTCTTC. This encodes CASSTGTGSYNEQFF. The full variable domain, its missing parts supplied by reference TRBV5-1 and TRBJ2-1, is KAGVTQTPRYLIKTRGQQVTLSCSPISGHRSVSWYQQTPGQGLQFLFEYFSETQRNKGNFPGRFSGRQFSNSRSEMNVSTLELGDSALYLCASSTGTGSYNEQFFGPGTRLTVL.

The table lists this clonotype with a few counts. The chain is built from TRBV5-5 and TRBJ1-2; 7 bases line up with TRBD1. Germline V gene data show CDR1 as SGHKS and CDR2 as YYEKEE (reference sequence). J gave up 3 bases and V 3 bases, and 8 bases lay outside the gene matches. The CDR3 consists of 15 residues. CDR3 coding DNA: TGTGCCAGCAGCTCCGGCCCTCAGGGGGACTATGGCTACACCTTC. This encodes CASSSGPQGDYGYTF.

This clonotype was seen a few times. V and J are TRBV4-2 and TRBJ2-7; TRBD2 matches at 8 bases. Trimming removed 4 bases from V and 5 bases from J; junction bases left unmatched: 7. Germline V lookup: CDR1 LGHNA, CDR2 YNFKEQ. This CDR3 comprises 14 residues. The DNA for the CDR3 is TGTGCCAGCAGCCCCGCGGGAGGTGTCCACGAGCAGTACTTC. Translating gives CASSPAGGVHEQYF.

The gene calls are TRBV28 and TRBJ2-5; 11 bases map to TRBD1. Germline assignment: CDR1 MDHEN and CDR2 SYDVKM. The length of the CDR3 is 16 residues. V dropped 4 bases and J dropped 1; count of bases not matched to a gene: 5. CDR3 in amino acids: CASSSWGTGGQETQYF. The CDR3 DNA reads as TGTGCCAGCAGTTCATGGGGGACAGGGGGCCAAGAGACCCAGTACTTC. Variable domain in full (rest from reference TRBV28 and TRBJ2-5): DVKVTQSSRYLVKRTGEKVFLECVQDMDHENMFWYRQDPGLGLRLIYFSYDVKMKEKGDIPEGYSVSREKKERFSLILESASTNQTSMYLCASSSWGTGGQETQYFGPGTRLLVL.

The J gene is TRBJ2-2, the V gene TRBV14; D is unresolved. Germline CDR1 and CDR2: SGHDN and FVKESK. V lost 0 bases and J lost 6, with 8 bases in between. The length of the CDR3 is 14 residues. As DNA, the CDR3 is TGTGCCAGCAGCCAAGATGTAGGCCCCGGGGAGCTGTTTTTT. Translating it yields CASSQDVGPGELFF. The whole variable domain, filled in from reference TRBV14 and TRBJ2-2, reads EAGVTQFPSHSVIEKGQTVTLRCDPISGHDNLYWYRRVMGKEIKFLLHFVKESKQDESGMPNNRFLAERTGGTYSTLKVQPAELEDSGVYFCASSQDVGPGELFFGEGSRLTVL.

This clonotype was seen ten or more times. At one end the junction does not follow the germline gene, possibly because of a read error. CDR3: CASSLDGPSSRRSPLHF. CDR3 DNA sequence: TGTGCCAGCAGCTTAGACGGACCTTCCTCTCGACGTTCACCCCTCCACTTT. The chain couples TRBV12-3 or TRBV12-4 to TRBJ1-6; D remains ambiguous. This CDR3 has 17 amino acids.

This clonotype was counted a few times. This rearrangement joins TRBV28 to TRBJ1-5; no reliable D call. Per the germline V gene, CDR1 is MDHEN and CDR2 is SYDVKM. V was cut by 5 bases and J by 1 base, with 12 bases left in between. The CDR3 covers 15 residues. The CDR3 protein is CASSPSLGSNQPQHF. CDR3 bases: TGTGCCAGCAGTCCGAGTCTGGGAAGCAATCAGCCCCAGCATTTT.

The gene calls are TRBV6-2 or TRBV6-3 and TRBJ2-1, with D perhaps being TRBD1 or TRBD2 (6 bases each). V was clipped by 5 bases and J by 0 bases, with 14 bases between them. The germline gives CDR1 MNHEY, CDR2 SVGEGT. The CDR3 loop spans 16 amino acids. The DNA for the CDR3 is TGTGCCAGCAGTACCTACAAGGGGGGCTCCTACAATGAGCAGTTCTTC. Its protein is CASSTYKGGSYNEQFF.